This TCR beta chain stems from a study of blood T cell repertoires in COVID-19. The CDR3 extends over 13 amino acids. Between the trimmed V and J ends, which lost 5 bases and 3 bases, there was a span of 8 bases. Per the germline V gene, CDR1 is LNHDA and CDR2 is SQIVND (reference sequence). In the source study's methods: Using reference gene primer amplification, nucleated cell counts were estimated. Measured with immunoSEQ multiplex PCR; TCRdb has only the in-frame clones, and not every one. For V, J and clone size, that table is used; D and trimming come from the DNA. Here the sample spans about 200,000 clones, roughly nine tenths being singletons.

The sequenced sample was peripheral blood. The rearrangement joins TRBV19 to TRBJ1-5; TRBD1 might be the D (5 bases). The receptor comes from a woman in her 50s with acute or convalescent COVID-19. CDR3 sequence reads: CASSDSPNQPQHF. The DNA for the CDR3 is TGTGCCAGTAGTGACAGCCCCAATCAGCCCCAGCATTTT.